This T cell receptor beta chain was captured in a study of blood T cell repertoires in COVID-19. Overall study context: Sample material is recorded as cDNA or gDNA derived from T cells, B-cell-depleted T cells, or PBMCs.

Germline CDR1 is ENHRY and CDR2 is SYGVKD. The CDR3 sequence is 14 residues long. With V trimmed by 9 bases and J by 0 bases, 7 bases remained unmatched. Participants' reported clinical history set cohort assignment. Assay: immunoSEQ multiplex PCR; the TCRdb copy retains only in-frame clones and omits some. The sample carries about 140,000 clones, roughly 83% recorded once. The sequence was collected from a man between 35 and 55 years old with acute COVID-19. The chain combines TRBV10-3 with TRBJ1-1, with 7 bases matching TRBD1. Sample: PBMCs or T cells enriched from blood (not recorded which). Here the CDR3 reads CAISPGQMNTEAFF. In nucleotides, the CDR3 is TGTGCCATAAGCCCGGGACAGATGAACACTGAAGCTTTCTTT.